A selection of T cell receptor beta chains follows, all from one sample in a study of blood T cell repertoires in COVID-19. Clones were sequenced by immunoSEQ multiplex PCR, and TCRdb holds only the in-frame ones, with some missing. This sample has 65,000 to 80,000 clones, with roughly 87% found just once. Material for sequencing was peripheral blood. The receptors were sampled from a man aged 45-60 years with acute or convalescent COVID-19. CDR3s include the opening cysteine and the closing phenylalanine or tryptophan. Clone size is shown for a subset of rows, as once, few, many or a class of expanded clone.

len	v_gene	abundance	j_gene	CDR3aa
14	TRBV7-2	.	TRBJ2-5	CASSLAQGKETQYF
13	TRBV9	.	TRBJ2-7	CASSAHPGVRQYF
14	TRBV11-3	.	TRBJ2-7	CASRSGTGSYEQYF
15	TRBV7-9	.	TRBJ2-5	CASSYTPTGAETQYF
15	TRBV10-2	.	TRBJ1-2	CASSRTGVVLGGYTF
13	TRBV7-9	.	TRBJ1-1	CASTSDMAPPVIF
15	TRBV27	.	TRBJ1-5	CASSPYRQNNQPQHF
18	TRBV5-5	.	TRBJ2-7	CASSKATTGEMDSYEQYF
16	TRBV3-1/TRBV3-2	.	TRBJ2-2	CASSLLREGDTGELFF
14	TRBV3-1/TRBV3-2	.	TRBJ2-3	CASSQGSVPDTQYF
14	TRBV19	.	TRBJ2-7	CASSTGQGGYEQYF
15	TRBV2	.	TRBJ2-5	CARGVNGGRQETQYF
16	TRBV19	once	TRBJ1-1	CASSIGDRIGSSEAFF
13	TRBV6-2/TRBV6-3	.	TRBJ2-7	CASSTAGAYEQYF
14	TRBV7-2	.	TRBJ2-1	CASSLAGGNNEQFF
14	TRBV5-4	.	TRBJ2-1	CASSLVGQGVGQFF
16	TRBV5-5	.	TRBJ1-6	CASSLMWDSRNSPLHF
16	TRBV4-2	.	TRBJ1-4	CASSQAGGSANEKLFF
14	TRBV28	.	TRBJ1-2	CASSRDKTNYGYTF
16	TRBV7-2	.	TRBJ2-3	CASSSGLAGGLNTQYF
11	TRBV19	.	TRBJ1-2	CASNLASVYTF
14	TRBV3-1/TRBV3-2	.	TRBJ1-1	CASSLTGQSTEAFF
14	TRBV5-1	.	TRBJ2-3	CASSGGRDTDTQYF
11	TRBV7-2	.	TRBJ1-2	CASSSPYGYTF
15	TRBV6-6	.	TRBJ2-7	CASSYGEGSSYEQYF
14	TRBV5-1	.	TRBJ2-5	CASSLLTGRETQYF
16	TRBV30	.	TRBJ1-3	CAWSVPLPGNGNTIYF
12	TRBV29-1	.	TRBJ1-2	CSVEKGDYGYTF
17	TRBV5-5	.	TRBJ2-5	CASSLALVQAKTETQYF
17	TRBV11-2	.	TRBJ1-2	CASSPLRQARANYGYTF
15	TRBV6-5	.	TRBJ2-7	CASSSARQGSYEQYF
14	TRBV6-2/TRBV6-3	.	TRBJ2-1	CASSSSGTYNEQFF
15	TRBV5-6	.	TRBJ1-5	CASSSGQGITQPQHF
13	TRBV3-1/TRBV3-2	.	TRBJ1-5	CASSPSWEQPQHF
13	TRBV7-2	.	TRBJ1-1	CASSLGQNTEAFF
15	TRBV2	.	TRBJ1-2	CASRGEQGSVYGYTF
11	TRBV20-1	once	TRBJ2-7	CSARQGYEQYF
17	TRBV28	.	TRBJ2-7	CASKGGAARGLTYEQYF
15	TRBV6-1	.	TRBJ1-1	CASSERVGGNTEAFF
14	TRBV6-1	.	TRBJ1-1	CASSETGGMTEAFF
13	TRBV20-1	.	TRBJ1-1	CSASSRSITEAFF